These 26 T cell receptor beta chains were all obtained from the same sample, sequenced in a study of naive and memory T cell subsets. An equimolar mix of two oligonucleotides served as the beta constant-region primer for TRBC1 and TRBC2. Ligated cDNA was amplified by four rounds of PCR with nested alpha and beta constant-region primers and SP2. TCRdb re-called the UMI-ligation and nested PCR reads with MiXCR, one entry per CDR3 protein. Of about 90,000 distinct CDR3 sequences detected, 11% appear once; the ten largest clones hold about 0.14%. Findings and caveats of the study: Naive repertoires, especially CD8, held a few larger clonotypes, possibly memory cells re-expressing CD45RA.

No antigen has been assigned to these receptors. The specimen was naive CD4+ T cells from blood. Receptors originate from a human donor in good health.

Ten or more counts support this clonotype. The rearrangement uses TRBV3-1 and TRBJ2-3; 13 positions agree with TRBD2. This CDR3 has 15 residues. The junction had 3 bases not matched to a gene; V was cut back by 3 bases and J by 6 bases. Germline V CDR1 and CDR2: LGHDT, YNNKEL (reference sequence). The CDR3 protein is CASSQGLAGPDTQYF. CDR3 nucleotide sequence: TGTGCCAGCAGCCAGGGACTAGCGGGACCGGATACGCAGTATTTT.

At least ten counts were recorded for this clonotype. The chain is built from TRBV20-1 and TRBJ2-7; 8 nucleotides line up with TRBD1. The J segment lost 1 base and the V segment lost 3 bases, leaving 20 bases of the junction unmatched. The CDR3 contains 19 residues. Germline V lookup: CDR1 DFQATT, CDR2 SNEGSKA (reference sequence). The CDR3 region is CSARGDRRAKGLESYEQYF. DNA of the CDR3: TGCAGTGCTAGGGGGGACAGGCGCGCGAAGGGACTCGAATCCTACGAGCAGTACTTC.

The chain has TRBV4-1 and TRBJ1-4; 8 bases are shared with TRBD1. The CDR3 loop spans 16 amino acids. Germline CDR1 MGHRA, CDR2 YSYEKL. The V segment lost 5 bases and the J segment 7 bases; nucleotides outside the gene matches: 12. The chain's CDR3 is CASSVGHQGAAEKLFF. The CDR3 nucleotides are TGCGCCAGCAGCGTGGGGCATCAGGGGGCCGCTGAAAAACTGTTTTTT.

The rearrangement uses TRBV15 and TRBJ2-2; D is undetermined. The V gene's germline CDR1 is LNHNV and CDR2 YYDKDF (reference sequence). The CDR3 is 14 amino acids. V was cut by 3 bases and J by 5 bases, with 10 bases left in between. CDR3 amino acids: CATSRGFGTGELFF. The CDR3 DNA reads TGTGCCACCAGCAGGGGATTTGGGACCGGGGAGCTGTTTTTT.

This chain connects TRBV24-1 to TRBJ2-7; 11 positions match TRBD2. CDR3 length: 15 amino acids. Germline CDR1 reads KGHDR; CDR2 reads SFDVKD. Trimming took 4 bases from V and 8 from J; bases not matched to a gene: 9. CDR3 amino acids: CATSDTTSGSYKQYF. CDR3 DNA: TGTGCCACCAGTGACACCACTAGCGGGAGTTACAAGCAGTACTTC.

This clonotype has a count of ten or more. The genes are TRBV29-1 and TRBJ1-1; unclear D gene. CDR1 and CDR2 (germline): SQVTM, ANQGSEA. The V end lost 4 bases, the J end lost 0 bases, and 6 bases lay between the germline ends. CDR3 length equals 12 residues. The CDR3 loop reads CSVASLNTEAFF. The CDR3 DNA sequence: TGCAGCGTTGCCAGTTTGAACACTGAAGCTTTCTTT.

There are many counts of this clonotype. V usage is TRBV24-1 and J usage is TRBJ2-3, with 8 bases aligning to TRBD2. CDR1 is KGHDR and CDR2 is SFDVKD in the germline V gene. There are 15 residues in the CDR3. V lost 2 bases to trimming and J lost 3 bases; unmatched junction nucleotides: 3. CDR3 coding DNA: TGTGCCACCAGTGATTACAGCGGGAGTACAGATACGCAGTATTTT. Amino acids: CATSDYSGSTDTQYF.

The chain couples TRBV6-5 to TRBJ1-4, with 7 bases that match TRBD1. This CDR3 has 15 residues. V lost 6 bases, J lost 5 bases, and 9 bases stayed unmatched. The V gene's germline CDR1 is MNHEY and CDR2 SVGAGI. CDR3 protein: CASRRFRDRNEKLFF. The CDR3 DNA is TGTGCCAGCAGAAGGTTCCGGGACAGAAATGAAAAACTGTTTTTT.

This chain uses TRBV7-2 with TRBJ2-3; D is unresolved. Trimming pared 5 bases from V and 0 bases from J, leaving 12 bases between. Germline loops: CDR1 SGHTA, CDR2 FQGNSA. CDR3 length: 15 amino acids. This CDR3 reads CASSTTLTSTDTQYF. CDR3 coding DNA: TGTGCCAGCAGCACAACCCTGACTAGCACAGATACGCAGTATTTT.

The rearrangement joins TRBV18 to TRBJ1-1, with D tentatively TRBD1 (6 bases). Trimming removed 5 bases at V and 7 bases at J, with 20 bases between. Looked up from germline, CDR1 is KGHSH and CDR2 is LQKENI. The CDR3 runs 15 residues. The CDR3 loop reads CASSSTGTPTDEAFF. In DNA form, the CDR3 reads TGTGCCAGCTCATCAACCGGGACACCAACAGATGAAGCTTTCTTT.

This chain uses TRBV12-3 or TRBV12-4 with TRBJ2-1; D is perhaps TRBD2 (6 bases). V shed 4 bases and J shed 6 bases, with 13 bases lying between them. The CDR3 length is 14 residues. The CDR3 DNA reads TGTGCCAGCAGTTCTGCGGGGCCTGTCAATGAGCAGTTCTTC. Encoded protein: CASSSAGPVNEQFF.

The gene calls are TRBV5-1 and TRBJ2-3; D gene ambiguous. Germline lookup yields CDR1 SGHRS and CDR2 YFSETQ. V gave up 0 bases and J gave up 4 bases, with 3 bases separating them. The CDR3 totals 12 residues. CDR3 loop: CASSLEADTQYF. The CDR3 DNA reads as TGCGCCAGCAGCTTGGAGGCAGATACGCAGTATTTT. The whole variable domain, filled in from reference TRBV5-1 and TRBJ2-3, reads KAGVTQTPRYLIKTRGQQVTLSCSPISGHRSVSWYQQTPGQGLQFLFEYFSETQRNKGNFPGRFSGRQFSNSRSEMNVSTLELGDSALYLCASSLEADTQYFGPGTRLTVL.

This clonotype has a count of ten or more. The chain is built from TRBV29-1 and TRBJ2-7, with 9 bases lining up with TRBD1. Germline V lookup: CDR1 SQVTM, CDR2 ANQGSEA. CDR3 length: 15 amino acids. J was trimmed by 2 bases and V by 8 bases; bases with no gene match: 13. The CDR3 nucleotides read TGCAGCACAGAACTGGCCGGGACAGGGCCCTACGAGCAGTACTTC. Translated, it gives CSTELAGTGPYEQYF.

This clonotype was found a few times. CDR3 residues: CASSLSGSSTDTQYF. The DNA for the CDR3 is TGCGCCAGCAGCTTATCAGGATCTAGCACAGATACGCAGTATTTT. The genes are TRBV5-1 and TRBJ2-3; D is undetermined. Germline V CDR1 and CDR2: SGHRS, YFSETQ. V was clipped by 2 bases and J by 0 bases, with 10 bases between them. The CDR3 consists of 15 residues.

The sample holds a few counts of this clonotype. This chain links TRBV6-2 or TRBV6-3 with TRBJ1-2; the D is unclear. CDR3 size: 15 residues. The V gene's germline CDR1 is MNHEY and CDR2 SVGEGT. V dropped 2 bases and J dropped 4 bases, with 14 bases sitting between them. The CDR3 DNA sequence: TGTGCCAGCAGTTACGCTGGGAGCAGGAGCTATGGCTACACCTTC. It specifies CASSYAGSRSYGYTF.

The rearrangement links TRBV28 to TRBJ2-7; 7 bases agree with TRBD1. CDR1 MDHEN and CDR2 SYDVKM come from the germline V gene. The V gene end was trimmed by 6 bases and the J gene end by 1 base; junction bases not matched to a gene: 6. The CDR3 sequence is 14 residues long. The CDR3 region is CASSQRQGSYEQYF. In DNA, the CDR3 is TGTGCCAGCAGCCAGCGACAGGGTTCCTACGAGCAGTACTTC.

The chain combines TRBV21-1 with TRBJ2-1; TRBD1 is the table's D call and was not checked against the DNA. TRBV21-1 is noted as a pseudogene. This CDR3 region has 20 residues. CDR3 in DNA: TGTGCCAGCAGCAAATTTACCAGGGAACCGATGCCCTTGGCGGACAATGAGCAGTTCTTC. This sequence encodes CASSKFTREPMPLADNEQFF.

This clonotype was seen a few times. The V call is TRBV10-3, the J call TRBJ2-4; D is ambiguous. Trimming removed 3 bases from V and 4 bases from J, with 10 bases in between. The CDR3 consists of 14 residues. CDR1 is ENHRY and CDR2 is SYGVKD in the germline V gene. The CDR3 DNA reads TGTGCCATCAGTGAAATGGGGTCAAAAAACATTCAGTACTTC. Residues: CAISEMGSKNIQYF.

This clonotype has a handful of counts. The rearrangement uses TRBV6-2 or TRBV6-3 and TRBJ1-1, with D perhaps matching TRBD1 (6 bases). V lost 5 bases and J lost 11, with 24 bases in between. The CDR3 runs to 15 residues. CDR1 MNHEY and CDR2 SVGEGT come from the germline V gene. The CDR3: CASSPTQGPSGDAFF. CDR3 in DNA: TGTGCCAGCAGTCCAACACAGGGTCCCAGTGGTGATGCTTTCTTT.

The chain joins TRBV9 to TRBJ1-1, with D possibly TRBD1 on 6 matching bases. The germline V gene has CDR1 SGDLS and CDR2 YYNGEE. The CDR3 extends over 15 amino acids. V was cut by 0 bases and J by 4 bases, with 13 bases left in between. The CDR3 loop is CASSVVLQGGTEAFF. The DNA of the CDR3 is TGTGCCAGCAGCGTAGTACTACAGGGCGGCACTGAAGCTTTCTTT.

This chain connects TRBV6-6 to TRBJ2-5, with D possibly TRBD1 on 6 matching bases. The CDR3 has 12 residues. CDR1 MNHNY and CDR2 SVGAGI come from the germline V gene (reference sequence). V was shortened by 4 bases and J by 5 bases, with 8 bases between the two germline ends. The chain's CDR3 is CASSLQGETQYF. The CDR3 region has the DNA TGTGCCAGCAGTTTGCAGGGGGAGACCCAGTACTTC.

This clonotype was counted at least ten times. The genes are TRBV13 and TRBJ2-1; the D is unclear. The germline V and J ends were trimmed by 3 bases and 8 bases, with 14 bases remaining between them. In germline, CDR1 is PRHDT, CDR2 FYEKMQ (reference sequence). The CDR3 spans 14 residues. In DNA form, the CDR3 reads TGTGCCAGCAGCTTCCAAGGGTTTAAAGATGAGCAGTTCTTC. Amino acids: CASSFQGFKDEQFF.

This clonotype was found many times. The V call is TRBV6-2 or TRBV6-3, the J call TRBJ2-7; D remains ambiguous. The ends were cut back, 5 bases at V and 0 bases at J, with 14 bases in the middle. Germline CDR1 and CDR2: MNHEY and SVGEGT. The length of the CDR3 is 15 residues. The CDR3 protein is CASSDPGRVSYEQYF. As DNA, the CDR3 is TGTGCCAGCAGTGATCCCGGACGTGTCTCCTACGAGCAGTACTTC.

The rearrangement joins TRBV20-1 to TRBJ1-5; the match to TRBD1 covers 7 bases. Germline trimming cut 6 bases from V and 2 bases from J; bases unmatched to any gene: 7. Germline assignment: CDR1 DFQATT and CDR2 SNEGSKA (reference sequence). This CDR3 has 14 amino acids. For the CDR3, the DNA is TGCAGTGCCGACAGGGTGGGAGGCAATCAGCCCCAGCATTTT. Translated, it gives CSADRVGGNQPQHF.

The rearrangement joins TRBV25-1 to TRBJ2-1, with D perhaps matching TRBD1 or TRBD2 (5 bases each). V lost 5 bases to trimming and J lost 10 bases, with 12 bases between them. The V gene's germline CDR1 is MGHDK and CDR2 SYGVNS. This CDR3 is 12 amino acids long. The CDR3 coding sequence is TGTGCCAGCAGTTTCATACGGGGCGAGCAGTTCTTC. Protein sequence: CASSFIRGEQFF.

This clonotype was recorded a few times. V usage is TRBV7-9 and J usage is TRBJ2-1, with D maybe TRBD1 (5 bases). Trimming removed 3 bases at V and 5 bases at J, with 8 bases between. The CDR3 extends over 13 amino acids. Germline assignment: CDR1 SEHNR and CDR2 FQNEAQ (reference sequence). The CDR3 nucleotides read TGTGCCAGCAGCTTTGGCAGGGACAATGAGCAGTTCTTC. Translation: CASSFGRDNEQFF.